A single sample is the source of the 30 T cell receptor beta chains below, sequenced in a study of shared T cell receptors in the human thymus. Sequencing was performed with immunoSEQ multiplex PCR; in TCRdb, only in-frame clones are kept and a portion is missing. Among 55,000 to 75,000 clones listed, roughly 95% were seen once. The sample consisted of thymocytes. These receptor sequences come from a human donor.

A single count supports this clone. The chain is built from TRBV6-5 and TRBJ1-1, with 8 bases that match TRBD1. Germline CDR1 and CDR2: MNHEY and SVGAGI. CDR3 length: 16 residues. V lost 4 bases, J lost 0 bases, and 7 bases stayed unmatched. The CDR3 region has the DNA TGTGCCAGCAGTTGTTCCGGACAGGGCATGAACACTGAAGCTTTCTTT. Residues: CASSCSGQGMNTEAFF.

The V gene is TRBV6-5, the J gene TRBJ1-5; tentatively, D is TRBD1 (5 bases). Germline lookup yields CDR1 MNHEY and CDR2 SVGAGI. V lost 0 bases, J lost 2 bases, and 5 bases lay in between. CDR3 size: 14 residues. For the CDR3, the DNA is TGTGCCAGCAGTTACTCAGGGGGCAATCAGCCCCAGCATTTT. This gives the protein CASSYSGGNQPQHF.

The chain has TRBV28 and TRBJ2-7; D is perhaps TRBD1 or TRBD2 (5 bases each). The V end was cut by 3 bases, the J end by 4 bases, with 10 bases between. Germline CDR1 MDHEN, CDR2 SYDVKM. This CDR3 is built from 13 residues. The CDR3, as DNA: TGTGCCAGCAGTTTGAGGGACCGTTACGAGCAGTACTTC. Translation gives CASSLRDRYEQYF. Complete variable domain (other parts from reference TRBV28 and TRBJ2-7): DVKVTQSSRYLVKRTGEKVFLECVQDMDHENMFWYRQDPGLGLRLIYFSYDVKMKEKGDIPEGYSVSREKKERFSLILESASTNQTSMYLCASSLRDRYEQYFGPGTRLTVT.

CDR3 DNA: TGTGCCAGCAGCTTGGGACAGGGGGCTCCTAATGAAAAACTGTTTTTT. Translating it yields CASSLGQGAPNEKLFF. The rearrangement uses TRBV5-6 and TRBJ1-4; 10 positions match TRBD1. V lost 0 bases, J lost 3 bases, and 2 bases stayed unmatched. The germline CDR1 and CDR2 sequences are SGHDT and YYEEEE. The CDR3 has 16 amino acids.

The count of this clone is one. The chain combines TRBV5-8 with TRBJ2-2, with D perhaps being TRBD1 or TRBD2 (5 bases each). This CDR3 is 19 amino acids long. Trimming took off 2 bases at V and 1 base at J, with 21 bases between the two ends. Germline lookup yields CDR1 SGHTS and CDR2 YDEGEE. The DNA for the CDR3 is TGTGCCAGCAGCTTAAGACAGATCGAGGGTACTCAGAACACCGGGGAGCTGTTTTTT. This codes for CASSLRQIEGTQNTGELFF.

CDR3 in amino acids: CASSEQSTEAFF. In DNA form, the CDR3 reads TGTGCCAGCAGTGAGCAGAGCACTGAAGCTTTCTTT. The rearrangement joins TRBV6-1 to TRBJ1-1; D uncertain. Trimming shortened V by 3 bases and J by 4 bases, and 6 bases separated the two germline ends. Germline-derived CDR1 and CDR2 are MNHNS and SASEGT. The CDR3 runs to 12 residues.

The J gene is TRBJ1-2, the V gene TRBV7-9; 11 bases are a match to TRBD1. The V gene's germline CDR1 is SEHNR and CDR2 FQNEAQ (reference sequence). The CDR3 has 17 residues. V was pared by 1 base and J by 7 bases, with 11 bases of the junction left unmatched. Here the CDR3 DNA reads TGTGCCAGCAGCTTAGGATGGGACAGGGGGTACCGTGTTGGCTACACCTTC. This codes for CASSLGWDRGYRVGYTF. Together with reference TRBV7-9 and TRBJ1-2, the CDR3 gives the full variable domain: DTGVSQNPRHKITKRGQNVTFRCDPISEHNRLYWYRQTLGQGPEFLTYFQNEAQLEKSRLLSDRFSAERPKGSFSTLEIQRTEQGDSAMYLCASSLGWDRGYRVGYTFGSGTRLTVV.

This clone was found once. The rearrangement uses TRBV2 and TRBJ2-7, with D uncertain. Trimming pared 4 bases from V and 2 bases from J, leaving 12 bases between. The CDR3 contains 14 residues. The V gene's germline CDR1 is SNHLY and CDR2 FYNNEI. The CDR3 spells CASSVGRPTYEQYF. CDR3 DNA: TGTGCCAGCAGTGTAGGCAGGCCGACCTACGAGCAGTACTTC.

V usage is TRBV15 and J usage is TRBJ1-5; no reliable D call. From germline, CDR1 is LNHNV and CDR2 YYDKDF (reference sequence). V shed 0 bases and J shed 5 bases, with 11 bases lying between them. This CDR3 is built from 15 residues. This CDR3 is CATSRDPASDQPQHF. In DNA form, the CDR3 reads TGTGCCACCAGCAGAGATCCCGCATCGGATCAGCCCCAGCATTTT.

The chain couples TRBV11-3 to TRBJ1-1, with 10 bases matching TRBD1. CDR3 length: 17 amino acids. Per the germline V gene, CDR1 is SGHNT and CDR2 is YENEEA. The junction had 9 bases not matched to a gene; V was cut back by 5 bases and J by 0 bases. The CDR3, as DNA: TGTGCCAGCAGCCTTGACAGGGGGCGAGGAATGAACACTGAAGCTTTCTTT. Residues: CASSLDRGRGMNTEAFF.

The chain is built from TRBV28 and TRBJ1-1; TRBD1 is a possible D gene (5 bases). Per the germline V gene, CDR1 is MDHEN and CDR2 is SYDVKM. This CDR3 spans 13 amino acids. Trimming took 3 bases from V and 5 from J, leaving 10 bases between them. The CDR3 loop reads CASSFGGETEAFF. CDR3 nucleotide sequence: TGTGCCAGCAGTTTCGGGGGGGAGACTGAAGCTTTCTTT.

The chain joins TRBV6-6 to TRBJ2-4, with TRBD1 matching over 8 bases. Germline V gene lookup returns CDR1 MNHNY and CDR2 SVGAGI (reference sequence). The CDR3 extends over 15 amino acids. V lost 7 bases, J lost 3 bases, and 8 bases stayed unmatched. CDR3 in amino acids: CASKNRDRYKNIQYF. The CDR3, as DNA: TGTGCCAGCAAAAACCGGGACAGGTACAAAAACATTCAGTACTTC.

The CDR3 sequence is CASSQNGANAFF. The CDR3 DNA is TGTGCCAGCAGTCAAAACGGGGCGAACGCTTTCTTT. The chain links TRBV21-1 to TRBJ1-1. TRBV21-1 is labeled a pseudogene. This CDR3 is 12 amino acids long.

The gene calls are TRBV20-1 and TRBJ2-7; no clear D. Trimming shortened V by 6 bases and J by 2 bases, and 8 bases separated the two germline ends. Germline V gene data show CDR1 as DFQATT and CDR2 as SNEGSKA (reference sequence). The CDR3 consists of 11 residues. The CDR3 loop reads CSAAEAYEQYF. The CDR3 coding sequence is TGCAGTGCCGCAGAGGCCTACGAGCAGTACTTC.

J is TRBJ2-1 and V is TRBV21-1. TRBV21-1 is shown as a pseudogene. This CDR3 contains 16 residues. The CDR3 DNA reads TGTGCCAGCCTTTATTTCGTCAGCAGATTGTACAATGAGCAGTTCTTC. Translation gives CASLYFVSRLYNEQFF.

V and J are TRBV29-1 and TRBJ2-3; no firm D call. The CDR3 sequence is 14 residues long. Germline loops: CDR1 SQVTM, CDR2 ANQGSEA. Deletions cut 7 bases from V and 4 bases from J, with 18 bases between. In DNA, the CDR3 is TGCAGCGCCCCTACCCCGGGTTCTGCAGATACGCAGTATTTT. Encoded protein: CSAPTPGSADTQYF.

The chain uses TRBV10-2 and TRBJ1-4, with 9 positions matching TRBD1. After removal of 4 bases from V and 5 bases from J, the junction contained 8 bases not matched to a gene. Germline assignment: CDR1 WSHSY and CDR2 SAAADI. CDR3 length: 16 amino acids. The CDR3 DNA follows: TGCGCCAGCAGTGCGATTAGGACAGGGGAGAATGAAAAACTGTTTTTT. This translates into CASSAIRTGENEKLFF.

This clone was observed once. Written as DNA, the CDR3 is TGCGCCAGCAGCCAAGTTCGATTAGCGGGGGACAGCACAGATACGCAGTATTTT. This encodes CASSQVRLAGDSTDTQYF. The chain combines TRBV4-3 with TRBJ2-3, with 9 bases lining up with TRBD2. The trim removed 1 base at V and 0 bases at J, leaving 8 bases unmatched. This CDR3 has 18 residues. Germline-derived CDR1 and CDR2 are LGHNA and YSLEER.

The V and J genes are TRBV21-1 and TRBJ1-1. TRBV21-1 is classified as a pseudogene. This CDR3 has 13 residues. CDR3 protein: CASSKVENTEAFF. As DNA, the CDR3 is TGTGCCAGCAGCAAGGTAGAGAACACTGAAGCTTTCTTT.

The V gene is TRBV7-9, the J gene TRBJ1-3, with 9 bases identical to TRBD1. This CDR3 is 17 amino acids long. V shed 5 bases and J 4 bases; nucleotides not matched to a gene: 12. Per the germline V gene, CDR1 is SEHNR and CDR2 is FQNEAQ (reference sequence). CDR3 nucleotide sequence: TGTGCCAGCAGCAAATACTACAGGGGGCAGAGGGGAAACACCATATATTTT. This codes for CASSKYYRGQRGNTIYF. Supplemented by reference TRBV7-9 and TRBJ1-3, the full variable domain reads DTGVSQNPRHKITKRGQNVTFRCDPISEHNRLYWYRQTLGQGPEFLTYFQNEAQLEKSRLLSDRFSAERPKGSFSTLEIQRTEQGDSAMYLCASSKYYRGQRGNTIYFGEGSWLTVV.

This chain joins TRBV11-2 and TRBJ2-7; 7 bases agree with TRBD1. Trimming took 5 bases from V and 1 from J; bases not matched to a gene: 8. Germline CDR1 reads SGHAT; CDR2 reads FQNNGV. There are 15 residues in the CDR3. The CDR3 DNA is TGTGCCAGCAGCCCTCTGACAGGGTGGTCCTACGAGCAGTACTTC. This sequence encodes CASSPLTGWSYEQYF.

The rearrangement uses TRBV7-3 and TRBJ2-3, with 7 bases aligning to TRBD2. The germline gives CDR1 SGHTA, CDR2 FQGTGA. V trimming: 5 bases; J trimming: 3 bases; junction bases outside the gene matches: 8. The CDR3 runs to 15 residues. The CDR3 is CASSRAGGGTDTQYF. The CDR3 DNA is TGTGCCAGCAGCCGGGCAGGCGGGGGAACAGATACGCAGTATTTT.

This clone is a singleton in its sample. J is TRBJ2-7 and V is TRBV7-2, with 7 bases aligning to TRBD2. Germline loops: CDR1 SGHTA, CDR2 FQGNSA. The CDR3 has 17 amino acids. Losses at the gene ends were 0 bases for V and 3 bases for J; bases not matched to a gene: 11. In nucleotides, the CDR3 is TGTGCCAGCAGCTTAGCCCGGGGGGTCCCGCCCATCTACGAGCAGTACTTC. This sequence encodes CASSLARGVPPIYEQYF.

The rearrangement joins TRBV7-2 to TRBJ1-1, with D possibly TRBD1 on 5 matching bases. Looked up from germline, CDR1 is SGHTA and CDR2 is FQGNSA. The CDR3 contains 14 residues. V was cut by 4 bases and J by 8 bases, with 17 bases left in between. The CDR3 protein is CASSYGWRGPEAFF. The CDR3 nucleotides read TGTGCCAGCAGCTATGGTTGGAGGGGCCCCGAAGCTTTCTTT. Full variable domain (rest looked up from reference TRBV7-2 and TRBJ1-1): GAGVSQSPSNKVTEKGKDVELRCDPISGHTALYWYRQSLGQGLEFLIYFQGNSAPDKSGLPSDRFSAERTGGSVSTLTIQRTQQEDSAVYLCASSYGWRGPEAFFGQGTRLTVV.

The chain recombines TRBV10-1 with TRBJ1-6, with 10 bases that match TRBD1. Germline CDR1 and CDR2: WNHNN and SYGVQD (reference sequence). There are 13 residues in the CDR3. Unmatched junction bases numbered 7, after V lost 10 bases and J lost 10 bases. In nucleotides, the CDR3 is TGCGCCACCTCCGGGACAGGGGAGTCACCCCTCCACTTT. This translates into CATSGTGESPLHF.

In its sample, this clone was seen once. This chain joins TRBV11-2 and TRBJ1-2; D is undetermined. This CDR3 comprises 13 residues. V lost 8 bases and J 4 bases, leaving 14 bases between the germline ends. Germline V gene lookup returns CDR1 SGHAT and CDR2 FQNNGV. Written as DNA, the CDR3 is TGTGCCAGCTCGGCAGTGGATTCCTATGGCTACACCTTC. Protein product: CASSAVDSYGYTF.

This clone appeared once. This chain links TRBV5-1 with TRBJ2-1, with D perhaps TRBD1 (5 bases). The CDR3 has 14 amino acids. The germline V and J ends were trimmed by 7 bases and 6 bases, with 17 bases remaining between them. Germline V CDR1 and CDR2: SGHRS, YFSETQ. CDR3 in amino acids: CASGDPRQLNEQFF. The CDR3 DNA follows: TGCGCCAGCGGAGACCCCCGACAGCTCAATGAGCAGTTCTTC.

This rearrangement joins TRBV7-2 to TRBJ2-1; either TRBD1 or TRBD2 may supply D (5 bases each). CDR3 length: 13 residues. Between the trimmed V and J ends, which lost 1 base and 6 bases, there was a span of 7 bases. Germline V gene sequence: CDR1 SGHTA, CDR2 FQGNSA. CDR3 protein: CASSLGGVNEQFF. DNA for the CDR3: TGTGCCAGCAGCTTAGGAGGGGTCAATGAGCAGTTCTTC.

The CDR3 DNA reads TGTGCCAGCAGCCAAAGGGAGGAGACAGGGGAACCCTACAATGAGCAGTTCTTC. Encoded protein: CASSQREETGEPYNEQFF. V and J are TRBV4-2 and TRBJ2-1; TRBD1 aligns across 8 bases. The CDR3 spans 18 residues. Germline CDR1 and CDR2: LGHNA and YNFKEQ. Trimming removed 2 bases from V and 2 bases from J; junction bases left unmatched: 11.

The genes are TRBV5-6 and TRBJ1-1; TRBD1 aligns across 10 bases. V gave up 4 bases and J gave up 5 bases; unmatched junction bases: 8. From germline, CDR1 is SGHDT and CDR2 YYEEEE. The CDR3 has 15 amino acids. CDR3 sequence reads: CASSGGTGVGTEAFF. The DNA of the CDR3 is TGTGCCAGCAGCGGCGGGACAGGGGTTGGGACTGAAGCTTTCTTT.